This TCR beta chain originates from a study of cytomegalovirus exposure and HLA in healthy donors. Overall study findings and caveats: Follow-up analysis seemed to connect common viral pathogens with several of the most significant clusters identified. Productive status was seen about 90% or about 30% of the time for most TCR beta V segments in an earlier analysis.

Note on this clone: Antigen: not known.

Among the donors, all were healthy bone marrow donors. PCR used 60 Vbeta primers and 13 Jbeta primers. In the authors' methods: Counted up in a later analysis, unique TCR beta chains came to around 80 million, with around 11 million shared. Here immunoSEQ multiplex PCR was the method, and the copy in TCRdb shows in-frame clones only, minus some. V and J calls plus clone size are reproduced from that table; the DNA served to infer D and trimming. The table records about 150,000 clones, approximately 84% of them present only once. Germline-derived CDR1 and CDR2 are GTSNPN and SVGIG (reference sequence). Trimming removed 1 base from V and 8 bases from J, with 11 bases in between. This CDR3 has 12 residues.

The rearrangement uses TRBV30 and TRBJ1-1; weak D call: TRBD1 (5 bases). Sequenced sample: PBMCs. The TCR comes from a woman in her forties or fifties in good health and CMV-seropositive. DNA of the CDR3: TGTGCCTGGAGTGCGGGGGGACTCGAAGCTTTCTTT. This encodes CAWSAGGLEAFF.